This TCR beta chain was documented in a study of T cell changes during pregnancy in multiple sclerosis. Sequencing used immunoSEQ multiplex PCR; TCRdb keeps in-frame clones, though not all of them. The sample shows 22,000 or so clones, approximately 92% of them seen only once. The V end lost 0 bases, the J end lost 5 bases, and 16 bases lay between the germline ends. In germline, CDR1 is MNHNY, CDR2 SVGAGI (reference sequence). This CDR3 has 16 amino acids. The chain joins TRBV6-6 to TRBJ2-5; no reliable D call. The source was CD8+ T cells from peripheral blood mononuclear cells, collected in the third trimester of pregnancy. This sequence originates from a female donor with multiple sclerosis, enrolled in a pregnancy study. CDR3 sequence (DNA): TGTGCCAGCAGTTACTCACCCCTCACTGCCGAGGAGACCCAGTACTTC. The encoded protein is CASSYSPLTAEETQYF.